This entry lists 11 T cell receptor beta chains sequenced from one sample in a study of post-analysis software for immune sequencing data. Study-wide results and limits: There were five or six TRBV segments more frequent in patients than controls, and TRBV5-6, TRBV5-1 and TRBV20-1 were among them.

Tagging with unique molecular identifiers was a feature of the TCR beta cDNA libraries. TCRdb redid the calling of the PCR reads with MiXCR, one entry per CDR3 protein. Seen here are a few hundred thousand distinct CDR3 sequences, 39% observed once, and the top ten hold approximately 7.6%. Which antigens these TCRs recognize remains unknown. The sequenced material came from blood. These receptors were collected from a girl aged 2 to 9 with multiple sclerosis.

This clonotype was picked up one time. The chain recombines TRBV7-2 with TRBJ1-2, with D perhaps TRBD1 (5 bases). Per germline, CDR1 SGHTA and CDR2 FQGNSA. The V end was cut by 3 bases, the J end by 2 bases, with 10 bases between. The CDR3 consists of 14 residues. The DNA of the CDR3 is TGTGCCAGCAGCTTCCGCCGGGACAACTATGGCTACACCTTC. Amino acid sequence: CASSFRRDNYGYTF.

CDR3 DNA sequence: TGTGCCAGCAGTTTCGTTGCGAACTCCTACAATGAGCAGTTCTTC. Translated: CASSFVANSYNEQFF. J is TRBJ2-1 and V is TRBV28, with D unresolved. The V end was cut by 3 bases, the J end by 0 bases, with 9 bases between. Germline V gene sequence: CDR1 MDHEN, CDR2 SYDVKM. The CDR3 is 15 residues long.

This clonotype has just a few counts. The chain is built from TRBV28 and TRBJ2-7; tentatively, D is TRBD2 (5 bases). V lost 1 base and J 2 bases, leaving 12 bases between the germline ends. Germline CDR1 and CDR2: MDHEN and SYDVKM. CDR3 size: 15 residues. The chain's CDR3 is CASSLFPRAAYEQYF. CDR3 bases: TGTGCCAGCAGTTTATTTCCGCGGGCAGCCTACGAGCAGTACTTC.

This clonotype was counted a few times. This chain connects TRBV20-1 to TRBJ2-5; possibly TRBD1 or TRBD2 for D (5 bases each). With 3 bases removed from V and 9 bases from J, the gap between germline ends came to 23 bases. CDR3 length equals 15 residues. The germline CDR1 and CDR2 sequences are DFQATT and SNEGSKA (reference sequence). The CDR3 coding sequence is TGCAGTGCTAGCGCTACCGGGACGGGATTATTGGCCCAGTACTTC. The encoded protein is CSASATGTGLLAQYF.

V gene TRBV7-3 combines with J gene TRBJ1-5, with D perhaps matching TRBD1 (6 bases). Trimming stripped 3 bases from V and 0 bases from J, with 15 bases between. The CDR3 sequence is 17 residues long. The germline V gene has CDR1 SGHTA and CDR2 FQGTGA. The CDR3 bases are TGTGCCAGCAGCTTTCCAGGGGTAGGTGATAGCAATCAGCCCCAGCATTTT. It codes for CASSFPGVGDSNQPQHF.

The chain joins TRBV29-1 to TRBJ2-7; 10 bases fit TRBD2. The V and J ends lost 4 bases and 3 bases, in that order; junction bases with no gene match: 6. Germline lookup yields CDR1 SQVTM and CDR2 ANQGSEA. The CDR3 is made up of 14 amino acids. CDR3 nucleotides: TGCAGCGTTGCTAGCGGGAGACAAGGCTACGAGCAGTACTTC. This codes for CSVASGRQGYEQYF.

The sample holds many counts of this clonotype. J is TRBJ2-5 and V is TRBV5-6; TRBD2 aligns across 8 bases. The CDR3 is 17 amino acids. The V segment lost 0 bases and the J segment 4 bases; nucleotides outside the gene matches: 11. Germline CDR1 and CDR2: SGHDT and YYEEEE. The CDR3 nucleotides read TGTGCCAGCAGCTTGGATCGTATAGCGGGGCGGGCAGAGACCCAGTACTTC. Amino acid sequence: CASSLDRIAGRAETQYF.

The DNA for the CDR3 is TGTGCCAGCAGCTTGCGGGAGGATACGAACACCGGGGAGCTGTTTTTT. Translation gives CASSLREDTNTGELFF. This chain joins TRBV5-8 and TRBJ2-2; the match to TRBD2 covers 7 bases. Per germline, CDR1 SGHTS and CDR2 YDEGEE. The CDR3 length is 16 residues. V was pared by 1 base and J by 0 bases, with 3 bases of the junction left unmatched.

This clonotype has just a few counts. The V and J genes are TRBV12-3 or TRBV12-4 and TRBJ1-2, with D perhaps TRBD1 (6 bases). The CDR3 has 18 amino acids. The V end was cut by 2 bases, the J end by 1 base, with 20 bases between. CDR3 loop: CASSLSRRGVRGNYGYTF. CDR3 nucleotides: TGTGCCAGCAGTTTATCCCGGCGAGGGGTCAGGGGTAACTATGGCTACACCTTC.

CDR3 coding DNA: TGTGCCACCAGTGAAGGAGACAGACCCCAAGAGACCCAGTACTTC. It encodes CATSEGDRPQETQYF. The V call is TRBV24-1, the J call TRBJ2-5, with D possibly being TRBD1 (5 bases). The CDR3 consists of 15 residues. Trimming pared 4 bases from V and 1 base from J, leaving 12 bases between. Germline V CDR1 and CDR2: KGHDR, SFDVKD.

V gene TRBV20-1 combines with J gene TRBJ1-2, with a possible D match to TRBD1 (5 bases). CDR1 DFQATT and CDR2 SNEGSKA come from the germline V gene (reference sequence). The CDR3 totals 15 residues. V was pared by 5 bases and J by 5 bases, with 21 bases between. CDR3 sequence: CSAFSRASLQYGYTF. DNA of the CDR3: TGCAGTGCTTTTAGCAGGGCCAGTCTTCAATATGGCTACACCTTC.